This record covers a single TCR beta chain. This clonotype was seen a handful of times. Its antigen target is currently unknown. It has no much larger one-base neighbor in the sample; base qualities were not kept. Including cysteine and phenylalanine, the CDR3 has 13 amino acids. This entry keeps only the CDR3 DNA: 39 bases, framed from base 1. The V and J ends are trimmed by 4 bases and 4 bases, leaving 9 bases between them. Looking up the germline V gene yields CDR1 SGHAT and CDR2 FQNNGV. Amplification of TCR beta CDR3 regions was carried out from RNA transcripts. The TCR CDR3 was subjected to a first round of RT-PCR using the HTBI primer set and the Qiagen OneStep RT-PCR kit. The libraries were constructed in a second round of multiplex PCR and then size-selected and purified. Libraries were sequenced paired-end with 100 bp reads on an Illumina HiSeq2000. On the authors' methods: SOAPnuke was used to process the raw data, removing reads that contained adapters or uncalled bases, had a mean Phred below 15, or lacked an exact match to the constant primer or identifier. High-quality paired reads were merged using COPE v1.2.5, and each unique nucleotide sequence was defined as a clonotype. Clonotypes were aligned to IMGT TRBV, TRBD and TRBJ reference segments using MiTCR v1.1. Only V-J combinations with frequency above 0.0001, covering roughly 99% of repertoires, were analysed. The TCS score was defined as the ratio of F50 (clonal expansion) to E x V (chaos), calculated using BLOSUM62-based TCRdist between CDR3 peptides within each V-J. Welch's t-statistics and random forest reduced around 520 V-J features to roughly 13, which were used in a naive Bayes classifier (R e1071). TCRdb's own reprocessing of the public reads used fastp at Q25 and MiXCR and kept productive beta chains. Each CDR3 protein appears once, grouped with its most common genes and DNA. The V and J calls reflect TCRdb's pipeline rather than the authors' work. For this sample the table gives around 190,000 distinct CDR3 sequences, of which less than 20% were detected only once. The ten largest clones capture more than 50% of the sample.

This record comes from a study of T cells in Graves' hyperthyroidism and ophthalmopathy (dated by TCRdb to the late 2010s). Concerning the study at large: Peripheral blood was sampled at the time of initial diagnosis, prior to any treatment. TCR V-J signatures able to tell the groups apart were searched for in a discovery cohort of 100 patients, of whom fewer than 45 had Graves' ophthalmopathy and roughly 57 had stable Graves' hyperthyroidism. An independent validation cohort of fewer than 20 hyperthyroidism patients and about 15 patients who later progressed to ophthalmopathy tested prospective prediction of ophthalmopathy. The 100 or so discovery patients were randomly split 7:3 into training and test sets. Thyroid tissue and blood T-cell repertoires from more than five Graves' hyperthyroidism patients were also compared in the study. After blood sampling, hyperthyroidism patients were treated with methimazole at a starting dose of 30 mg daily, and ophthalmopathy patients were treated with high-dose intravenous methylprednisolone. According to the paper, TCR Vbeta CDR3 sequencing was carried out on over 130 peripheral blood samples, which came from approximately 43 ophthalmopathy, 80 or so hyperthyroidism and roughly 17 progressor patients. Overall results and qualifications from the work: In validation, progression to ophthalmopathy was predicted by the model with 70% to 71% sensitivity and approximately 78% specificity, a median of 6.5 months before onset. In cross-validation, a model built on a 13 V-J signature told ophthalmopathy apart from stable hyperthyroidism with approximately 91% sensitivity and 81% to 82% specificity, and in testing the same model reached 80%/75%. No statistical method was used to fix the sample size in advance, and group allocation was not hidden from the investigators. Most expanded thyroid clonotypes (frequency above 0.001) were also detected in blood, suggesting blood repertoires may reflect thyroid immune responses.

Graves' hyperthyroidism was defined as stable when no progression to ophthalmopathy occurred over 18 months of follow-up. Hyperthyroidism patients were aged 18 to 65 years and newly diagnosed, with disease duration of less than 2 months. Exclusion was applied to patients with uncontrolled infections, other autoimmune diseases, pregnancy or lactation. Diagnoses were based on clinical symptoms, serum thyroxine and TRAb, thyroid ultrasound and orbital computed tomography. PBMCs were separated from approximately 10 ml of fresh peripheral blood using Ficoll-Paque density gradient centrifugation. Total RNA was extracted using Trizol reagent, and RNA quality was assessed on an Agilent 2100 Bioanalyzer.

This chain joins TRBV11-2 to TRBJ2-3; the D gene cannot be named for sure. The TCR comes from a woman between 50 and 59 years old with Graves' hyperthyroidism. Sequenced sample: blood. Here is the DNA: TGTGCCAGCAGCTCCCGACCCTCAGATACGCAGTATTTT. The resulting protein is CASSSRPSDTQYF.